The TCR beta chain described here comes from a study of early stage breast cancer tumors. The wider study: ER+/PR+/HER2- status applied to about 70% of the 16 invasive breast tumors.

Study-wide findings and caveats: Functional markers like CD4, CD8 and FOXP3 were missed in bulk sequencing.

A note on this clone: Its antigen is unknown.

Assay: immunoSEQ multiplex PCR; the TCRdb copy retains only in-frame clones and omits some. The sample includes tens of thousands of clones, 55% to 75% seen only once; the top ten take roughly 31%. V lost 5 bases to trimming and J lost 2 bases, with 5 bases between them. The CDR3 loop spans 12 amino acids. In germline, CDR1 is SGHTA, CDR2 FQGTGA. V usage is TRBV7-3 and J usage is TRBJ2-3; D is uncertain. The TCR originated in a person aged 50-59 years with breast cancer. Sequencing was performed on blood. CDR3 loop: CASSQDTDTQYF. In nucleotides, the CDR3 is TGTGCCAGCAGCCAAGACACAGATACGCAGTATTTT.